This TCR beta chain stems from a study of cytomegalovirus exposure and HLA in healthy donors (dated by TCRdb to 2016 to 2017). Concerning the study at large: In an earlier analysis of fewer than 750 of the donors, approximately 260 Gb of sequence data and some 120 million unique TCR beta sequences from about 179 million T cells were reported. An early release covering roughly 640 HLA-typed donors comprised 250 to 350 gigabases of sequencing data and about 90 million unique TCR sequences. Among the 398 genotyped donors, approximately 77% belonged to the genetic ancestry cluster associated with self-reported Caucasian donors. The study aimed to test whether signatures of past pathogen exposure could be identified by cataloging public T cell receptors. The study used immunosequencing to profile the T cell repertoires of approximately 640 subjects and linked those repertoires to cytomegalovirus serostatus. A separate validation cohort of over 95 different subjects was used in addition to the approximately 640-subject first cohort. High-throughput TCR immunosequencing, statistical association of individual TCRs with disease status, and machine learning were combined to predict cytomegalovirus infection status. In a later analysis, previously published TCR beta repertoires from 600 to 850 donors were re-analyzed and high-resolution HLA genotyping was added so that TCR occurrence patterns could be studied. Rather than drawing on any new phenotypic data, the later analysis identified candidate immune exposures from TCR beta sequences and the way those sequences occurred across donors. An earlier analysis of more than 450 of the donors used high-throughput TCR beta sequencing to judge whether each TCR beta V gene segment behaved as functional or pseudogenic. Donor age, sex, ethnicity and CMV serostatus were compiled alongside the repertoire data. A later genetic analysis used genome-wide SNP genotypes for about 60% of the roughly 700 donors, treating that subset as a discovery cohort. All discovery cohort repertoires had been generated on a single sequencing platform. Both class I and class II loci were covered by HLA typing, at four-digit resolution. The number of donors typed differed by locus, with about 629-630 for A, B, C, DRB1 and DQB1, around 560 for DQA1, 600 to 610 for DPA1, and some 450 for DPB1. Four to six DR-DQ haplotypes were handled as single units for association and clustering, since linkage in the cohort was strong. Among several hundred genotyped donors of the cohort, an average of roughly 230,000 unique TCR beta nucleotide sequences was sequenced per donor, of which about 19% were non-productive.

The receptor library was made with the immunoSEQ multiplex PCR assay. A mixture of 60 forward primers for TCR Vbeta segments and 13 reverse primers for TCR Jbeta segments was used in the multiplex PCR. Amplification of the CDR3 region of rearranged TCR beta genes was performed with a multiplex PCR assay on genomic DNA. The Illumina HiSeq System was used to sequence the amplified TCR beta libraries as 87-base-pair reads. The published analysis was carried out like this. A later analysis tallied roughly 80 million unique TCR beta chains across the 666 repertoires, and approximately 11 million of those chains were shared by two or more donors. Raw reads were error-corrected and collapsed into unique sequences by a nearest-neighbor algorithm in which closely related sequences were merged to remove PCR and sequencing errors. CDR3 sequences were aligned to IMGT reference sequences to assign V, D and J gene segments. For a sequence to be retained, a match of at least six nucleotides to both a V gene segment and a J gene segment was required. A rearrangement was called productive if the CDR3 had no stop codons and remained in frame with V and J, and every other rearrangement was called non-productive. Following IMGT convention, CDR3 was defined as the stretch from the second conserved V-encoded cysteine to the conserved J-encoded phenylalanine. In an earlier analysis of 550 to 650 of the donors, sequences lacking an unambiguous match to a single V gene segment were excluded. In an earlier analysis of 587 of the donors, V segments were called functional above 56.7% productive rearrangements and were called segregating when the between-donor standard deviation exceeded 5%. A statistical classification framework was built to diagnose cytomegalovirus status from the catalog of TCR beta chain sequences. In a later analysis, TCR nucleotide sequences were compared against IMGT/GENE-DB human TR gene sequences so that V and J genes could be assigned. A later analysis assigned CDR3 sequences and most-parsimonious VDJ recombination scenarios with the TCRdist pipeline. In a later analysis, each TCR beta chain was defined by its CDR3 amino acid sequence together with its V-gene family, and reads lacking a unique V-gene family were excluded. As a way to deal with suspected cross-contamination and a sequencing artifact, a later analysis dropped over 550 nucleotide sequences that were highly shared and had low generation probability. In a later analysis, a clonal expansion index was calculated for each public chain from normalized within-repertoire ranks of inferred template counts. In a later analysis, generation probabilities were computed with a VDJ recombination model fitted to out-of-frame rearrangements, and the resulting probabilities were checked against IGoR. A later analysis scored TCR-TCR, TCR-HLA and TCR-CMV co-occurrence with hypergeometric tests, applying a repertoire-size bias correction to TCR pairs. In a later analysis, false discovery rates were estimated by permuting HLA or CMV assignments 20 times. A later analysis grouped co-occurring TCRs with DBSCAN, adding TCRdist sequence similarity when clustering within HLA-allele-positive subsets. Co-occurrence clustering excluded repertoires with fewer than 30,000 or more than 120,000 public chains, plus five with anomalous nucleotide sharing. The immuneACCESS repertoire file appears here via TCRdb, limited to in-frame rearrangements. These files lack a portion of the clones; in checked studies, under half of the deficit traces to unresolved V genes, and the cause of the others is not known. The DNA was the basis for D and trimming; V, J and clone size are from that table. The sample records under 150,000 clones, approximately 72% of which are singletons. The leading ten clones occupy roughly 2.1% of the sample.

To note about this clone: Its antigen remains undetermined. Qualities for individual bases were not recorded, and no much larger clone is one base off.

On the study overall, not on this receptor specifically: In vitro tests confirmed that a few of the cytomegalovirus-associated TCR beta chains recognize cytomegalovirus antigens. A later analysis associated 15,000 or so TCR beta sequences with specific HLA alleles at a false discovery rate of 0.05. The authors suggested that the approach could potentially be extended to other disease states and immunological phenotypes. HLA typing was unavailable for some donors at each locus, so association tests used only the typed subset. Most TCR sequences were seen in very few donors, while some public TCRs were found in many individuals. The study listed approximately 160 TCR beta chains as associated with cytomegalovirus. In a later analysis, HLA-associated TCR beta chains showed more clonal expansion and lower generation probabilities than non-associated chains that were equally common. When HLA alleles, especially DR and DQ, strongly co-occurred, attributing TCR associations to individual alleles was difficult. A later genetic analysis associated a missense DCLRE1C variant with V-gene and J-gene trimming of TCR beta chains, and an independent cohort replicated the association. A later analysis found that TCR association rates varied across HLA loci, with DRB1 alleles showing the most associated TCRs and HLA-C alleles the fewest. The 87-base-pair reads could not distinguish some IMGT-functional V segments, including TRBV6-2 and TRBV6-3, so those segments were excluded. The classifier was reported to diagnose cytomegalovirus status with high specificity and sensitivity in both the original cohort and the validation cohort. Correlated functional status among segregating V segments might reflect linkage disequilibrium, but an unknown experimental factor could not be ruled out. Because counts were too low, roughly 17 rarely observed V segments, including chromosome 9 orphons, were left out of the earlier analysis of 500 to 650 of the donors. Sequencing depth was assumed to be roughly uniform across donors in the presence/absence analyses, though that assumption may not hold. A later analysis reported that several top co-occurrence clusters appeared linked to parvovirus B19, influenza, CMV and Epstein-Barr virus. Immune exposure information for the cohort was limited to CMV serostatus. A further reported finding was that TCR beta sequences accurately predicted the HLA-A and HLA-B alleles for most subjects in the first cohort. This cohort had only TCR beta chains sequenced, and the lack of alpha or paired-chain data limited which features could be detected. A group of highly shared sequence variants was considered likely to be a technical artifact of the sequencing pipeline. According to a later analysis, most CMV-associated TCR beta chains appeared to be HLA-restricted, and the HLA associations seemed to be driven largely by CMV exposure. According to a later genetic analysis, donors in an Asian-associated ancestry cluster had fewer N-insertions in productive TCRs than the approximately 630-donor mean. An earlier analysis of roughly 570 of the donors showed that most TCR beta V segments appeared in productive rearrangements either about 87% or about 30% of the time, which broadly matched IMGT annotations.

In total, just over 650 healthy bone marrow donors made up the cohort. Cohort members were all nominally healthy when sampled, although unrecorded immune exposures were likely present. The donor tested CMV seronegative and was one of the 352 seronegative cohort members. A peripheral blood sample was collected from each donor, and TCR beta sequencing was performed on peripheral blood mononuclear cells. Genomic DNA was extracted from the blood cell samples with the Qiagen DNeasy Blood Extraction Kit. According to the germline V gene, CDR1 reads SQVTM and CDR2 reads ANQGSEA. The cysteine opens and the phenylalanine closes a CDR3 of 14 amino acids. Only the CDR3 part of the read is kept: 42 bases, read in frame from the first base. Relative to germline, V is missing 4 bases and J is missing 2 bases, with 7 bases of the junction outside any gene match.

The source is a man in his forties or fifties in good health and CMV-seronegative. The V and J genes are TRBV29-1 and TRBJ1-1; 7 central bases correspond to TRBD1. Material: PBMCs. This receptor has the CDR3 CSVGWSGGNTEAFF. The DNA reads as follows: TGCAGCGTTGGTTGGTCAGGGGGAAACACTGAAGCTTTCTTT.